This paragraph covers one T cell receptor (beta chain) sequence. Antigen: not known. This sample stems from a study of radiotherapy plus CTLA-4 blockade in lung cancer. The wider study: About 20% of patients responded objectively, and approximately 31% achieved disease control. Study-wide points: After radiotherapy and ipilimumab, tumor-derived clones expanded in peripheral blood. Response was reportedly best predicted by early blood T cell clone dynamics, with interferon-beta.

Sequenced by immunoSEQ multiplex PCR; TCRdb stores in-frame clones only, minus some. Here the sample spans approximately 39,000 clones, just under 75% being singletons. The CDR3 is made up of 15 amino acids. The V and J ends lost 6 bases and 0 bases respectively, with 11 bases between them. The V gene's germline CDR1 is KGHSH and CDR2 LQKENI. With ipilimumab providing CTLA-4 blockade, focal radiation was administered to patients who had chemo-refractory metastatic non-small-cell lung cancer. This TCR came from a human donor with non-small cell lung cancer who had stable disease on radiotherapy plus ipilimumab. Sequencing used peripheral blood, obtained from a patient treated with radiotherapy plus ipilimumab. This sequence joins TRBV18 and TRBJ1-4; maybe TRBD1 (5 bases). The DNA for the CDR3 is TGTGCCAGCTCGTCCAGGGCCTCAACTAATGAAAAACTGTTTTTT. Protein product: CASSSRASTNEKLFF.